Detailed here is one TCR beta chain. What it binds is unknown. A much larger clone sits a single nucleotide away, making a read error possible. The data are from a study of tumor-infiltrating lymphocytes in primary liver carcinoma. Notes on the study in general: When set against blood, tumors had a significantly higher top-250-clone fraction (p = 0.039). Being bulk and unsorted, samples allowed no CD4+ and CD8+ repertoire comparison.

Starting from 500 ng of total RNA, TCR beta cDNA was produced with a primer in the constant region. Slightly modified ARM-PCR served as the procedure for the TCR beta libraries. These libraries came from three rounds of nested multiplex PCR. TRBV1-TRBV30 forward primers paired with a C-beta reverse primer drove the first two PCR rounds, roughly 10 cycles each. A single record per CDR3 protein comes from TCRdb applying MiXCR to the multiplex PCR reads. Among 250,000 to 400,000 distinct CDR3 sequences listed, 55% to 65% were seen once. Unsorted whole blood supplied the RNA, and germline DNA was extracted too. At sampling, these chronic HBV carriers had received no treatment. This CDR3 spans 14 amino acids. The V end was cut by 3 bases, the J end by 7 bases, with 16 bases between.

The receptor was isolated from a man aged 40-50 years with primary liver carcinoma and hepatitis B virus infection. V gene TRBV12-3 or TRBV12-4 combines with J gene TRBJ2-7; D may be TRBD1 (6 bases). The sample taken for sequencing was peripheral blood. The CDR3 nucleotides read TGTGCCAGCAGTTTGAGGGGGACGAGTAGAGAGCAGTACTTC. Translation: CASSLRGTSREQYF.